Following are 29 T cell receptor beta chains from one sample sequenced in a study of blood T cell repertoires in COVID-19. Repertoires were generated with immunoSEQ multiplex PCR, while TCRdb's copy carries only in-frame clones and drops some. The profile shows about 240,000 clones, around 83% of them singletons. Sequenced sample: peripheral blood. These receptor sequences come from a woman aged 18-35 years with acute or convalescent COVID-19.

This clone was seen a handful of times. The CDR3 DNA reads TGTGCCAACCACCTTACAGGGGGGAACACTGAAGCTTTCTTT. Amino acids: CANHLTGGNTEAFF. The V and J genes are TRBV2 and TRBJ1-1; 8 nucleotides match TRBD1. Per germline, CDR1 SNHLY and CDR2 FYNNEI. There are 14 residues in the CDR3. V was clipped by 10 bases and J by 1 base; unmatched bases: 8.

This clone has a count of ten or more. The rearrangement joins TRBV5-5 to TRBJ2-3; D is ambiguous. V lost 2 bases and J 9 bases, leaving 10 bases between the germline ends. CDR1 and CDR2 from the germline V gene are SGHKS and YYEKEE (reference sequence). This CDR3 is 12 amino acids long. The CDR3 DNA is TGTGCCAGCAGCTTTATCCAAGAGACGCAGTATTTT. This sequence encodes CASSFIQETQYF.

This sequence joins TRBV5-8 and TRBJ2-7, with a weak D call TRBD1 (9 bases). Germline V gene lookup returns CDR1 SGHTS and CDR2 YDEGEE. V was trimmed by 3 bases and J by 6 bases, leaving 28 bases between them. There are 18 residues in the CDR3. Here the CDR3 reads CASSSLPTIAGQGVEQYF. CDR3 nucleotide sequence: TGTGCCAGCAGCTCCCTCCCTACTATAGCGGGACAGGGCGTCGAGCAGTACTTC.

The V call is TRBV5-6, the J call TRBJ2-1; D gene uncertain. Per germline, CDR1 SGHDT and CDR2 YYEEEE. The CDR3 runs to 14 residues. The V gene lost 7 bases and the J gene lost 1 base, with 12 bases spanning the gap. CDR3 nucleotides: TGTGCCAGCCGTCATCCAGGATCCTACAATGAGCAGTTCTTC. Amino acid sequence: CASRHPGSYNEQFF.

The chain uses TRBV19 and TRBJ1-5; 10 bases align to TRBD1. CDR3 length: 14 residues. The junction had 6 bases not matched to a gene; V was cut back by 6 bases and J by 7 bases. From germline, CDR1 is LNHDA and CDR2 SQIVND (reference sequence). CDR3 nucleotides: TGTGCCAGTAGGGGACAGGGGAGTGGGCAGCCCCAGCATTTT. Its translation is CASRGQGSGQPQHF.

The V and J genes are TRBV13 and TRBJ2-1; TRBD2 matches at 13 bases. Per the germline V gene, CDR1 is PRHDT and CDR2 is FYEKMQ (reference sequence). V gave up 5 bases and J gave up 6 bases; unmatched junction bases: 4. The CDR3 totals 15 residues. CDR3 in DNA: TGTGCCAGCAGCCCGGGACTAGCGGGACCCAATGAGCAGTTCTTC. Its translation is CASSPGLAGPNEQFF.

About this clone: Other DNA sequences in the sample encode the same CDR3. This chain connects TRBV10-3 to TRBJ2-2; perhaps TRBD2 as D (6 bases). CDR3 length: 14 residues. V was clipped by 3 bases and J by 3 bases, with 8 bases between them. Germline V CDR1 and CDR2: ENHRY, SYGVKD. CDR3 region: CAISDGGDTGELFF. In DNA form, the CDR3 reads TGTGCCATCAGTGACGGAGGGGACACCGGGGAGCTGTTTTTT.

The rearrangement uses TRBV12-3 or TRBV12-4 and TRBJ1-1; D unresolved. The length of the CDR3 is 13 residues. Trimming took 2 bases from V and 1 from J, leaving 5 bases between them. The CDR3 region is CASSLSWNTEAFF. The CDR3 region has the DNA TGTGCCAGCAGTTTATCGTGGAACACTGAAGCTTTCTTT.

The chain carries TRBV19 and TRBJ1-3; 8 bases map to TRBD1. Germline values: CDR1 LNHDA, CDR2 SQIVND (reference sequence). Unmatched junction bases numbered 6, after V lost 8 bases and J lost 0 bases. The length of the CDR3 is 15 residues. The CDR3 region is CASWGQANSGNTIYF. Written as DNA, the CDR3 is TGTGCCAGTTGGGGACAGGCAAACTCTGGAAACACCATATATTTT.

The V gene is TRBV4-3, the J gene TRBJ2-7; perhaps TRBD2 as D (5 bases). The CDR3 totals 14 residues. Germline values: CDR1 LGHNA, CDR2 YSLEER. V gave up 1 base and J gave up 2 bases, with 9 bases separating them. The CDR3 protein is CASSQGAGAYEQYF. CDR3 in DNA: TGCGCCAGCAGCCAAGGGGCGGGCGCCTACGAGCAGTACTTC.

This chain uses TRBV7-9 with TRBJ1-2, with 7 bases lining up with TRBD1. The V and J ends lost 1 base and 0 bases, in that order; junction bases with no gene match: 2. The CDR3 spans 15 residues. Germline V gene lookup returns CDR1 SEHNR and CDR2 FQNEAQ (reference sequence). CDR3 in amino acids: CASSLGDSANYGYTF. The CDR3 nucleotides read TGTGCCAGCAGCTTAGGGGACAGTGCTAACTATGGCTACACCTTC.

The chain carries TRBV4-3 and TRBJ1-4, with 7 bases aligning to TRBD1. Unmatched junction bases numbered 3, after V lost 0 bases and J lost 2 bases. Germline assignment: CDR1 LGHNA and CDR2 YSLEER. The CDR3 extends over 16 amino acids. The CDR3 nucleotides are TGCGCCAGCAGCCAAGACAGGGGGTGGACTAATGAAAAACTGTTTTTT. Its translation is CASSQDRGWTNEKLFF.

The chain combines TRBV6-5 with TRBJ2-1; tentatively, D is TRBD2 (6 bases). The CDR3 loop spans 14 amino acids. V shed 10 bases and J shed 6 bases, with 19 bases lying between them. Germline V gene sequence: CDR1 MNHEY, CDR2 SVGAGI. The CDR3 DNA follows: TGTGCCATAAAGGGAACTAGCTCTACCAATGAGCAGTTCTTC. Translating it yields CAIKGTSSTNEQFF.

In its sample, this clone was seen once. The chain carries TRBV14 and TRBJ1-1; 11 nucleotides line up with TRBD1. CDR1 is SGHDN and CDR2 is FVKESK in the germline V gene. V shed 3 bases and J 8 bases; nucleotides not matched to a gene: 11. This CDR3 comprises 16 residues. The CDR3 coding sequence is TGTGCCAGCAGCCACCCCGGGGGACAGGGGGGAGCAGAAGCTTTCTTT. It encodes CASSHPGGQGGAEAFF. Full variable domain (remainder filled in from reference TRBV14 and TRBJ1-1): EAGVTQFPSHSVIEKGQTVTLRCDPISGHDNLYWYRRVMGKEIKFLLHFVKESKQDESGMPNNRFLAERTGGTYSTLKVQPAELEDSGVYFCASSHPGGQGGAEAFFGQGTRLTVV.

The V and J genes are TRBV19 and TRBJ1-2, with 10 positions matching TRBD1. Germline CDR1 is LNHDA and CDR2 is SQIVND (reference sequence). The CDR3 runs 16 residues. With V trimmed by 4 bases and J by 4 bases, 9 bases remained unmatched. CDR3 nucleotide sequence: TGTGCCAGTAGTAAACGGGGACAGGGGACAATCTATGGCTACACCTTC. Amino acids: CASSKRGQGTIYGYTF.

The rearrangement links TRBV9 to TRBJ2-7; TRBD2 is a possible D gene (5 bases). Germline CDR1 reads SGDLS; CDR2 reads YYNGEE. V was pared by 0 bases and J by 4 bases, with 11 bases between. This CDR3 comprises 14 residues. CDR3 nucleotides: TGTGCCAGCAGCGTAGATGAGGGATGGTACGAGCAGTACTTC. Protein sequence: CASSVDEGWYEQYF.

This clone was observed a handful of times. The gene calls are TRBV28 and TRBJ1-2; no reliable D call. The V end was cut by 4 bases, the J end by 3 bases, with 6 bases between. Germline CDR1 is MDHEN and CDR2 is SYDVKM. This CDR3 has 12 amino acids. The CDR3 is CASSWADYGYTF. The CDR3 DNA follows: TGTGCCAGCAGTTGGGCAGACTATGGCTACACCTTC.

The chain's CDR3 is CASSDSDSYEQYF. The DNA for the CDR3 is TGTGCCAGCAGTGATTCAGACTCCTACGAGCAGTACTTC. The chain carries TRBV25-1 and TRBJ2-7; no reliable D call. The CDR3 length is 13 residues. V lost 3 bases and J lost 0, with 6 bases in between. The germline CDR1 and CDR2 sequences are MGHDK and SYGVNS.

The gene calls are TRBV10-3 and TRBJ2-1, with 10 bases identical to TRBD2. The CDR3 sequence is 15 residues long. With 7 bases clipped from V and 2 bases from J, the junction kept 5 bases outside the gene matches. The germline gives CDR1 ENHRY, CDR2 SYGVKD. DNA of the CDR3: TGTGCCATCAATTCAGCGGGGGGGACCTACAATGAGCAGTTCTTC. The encoded protein is CAINSAGGTYNEQFF.

With regard to this clone: Other DNA sequences of this sample code for an identical CDR3. This chain connects TRBV15 to TRBJ1-5; possible D gene TRBD1, 5 bases. CDR3 length: 14 residues. Germline V gene sequence: CDR1 LNHNV, CDR2 YYDKDF (reference sequence). Trimming left V 1 base short and J 3 bases short, with 7 bases between. CDR3 amino acids: CATSRGQINQPQHF. The CDR3 DNA reads as TGTGCCACCAGCAGAGGACAGATCAATCAGCCCCAGCATTTT.

V usage is TRBV24-1 and J usage is TRBJ1-2, with a tentative D call TRBD1 (5 bases). V lost 6 bases and J 8 bases, leaving 15 bases between the germline ends. CDR3 length: 13 amino acids. Germline V gene sequence: CDR1 KGHDR, CDR2 SFDVKD. The CDR3 nucleotides are TGTGCCACCAGTACAGGCCCGGTGGGGGGCTACACCTTC. Amino acids: CATSTGPVGGYTF.

The V call is TRBV24-1, the J call TRBJ2-2; D possibly corresponds to TRBD1 (6 bases). CDR1 and CDR2 from the germline V gene are KGHDR and SFDVKD. Trimming took off 5 bases at V and 6 bases at J, with 15 bases between the two ends. CDR3 length: 15 amino acids. The CDR3 region is CATSASTGLSGELFF. The CDR3 region has the DNA TGTGCCACCAGTGCCTCAACAGGGTTATCCGGGGAGCTGTTTTTT.

This chain uses TRBV3-1 (or the pseudogene TRBV3-2) with TRBJ1-3; the D gene is possibly TRBD1 (5 bases). The germline V gene encodes CDR1 LGHDT and CDR2 YNNKEL (reference sequence). This CDR3 comprises 15 residues. V lost 4 bases, J lost 2 bases, and 12 bases lay in between. This chain's CDR3 is CASSPWGGTGNTIYF. Written as DNA, the CDR3 is TGTGCCAGCAGCCCCTGGGGCGGGACTGGAAACACCATATATTTT.

The chain joins TRBV19 to TRBJ2-5, with 11 bases that match TRBD2. The CDR3 sequence is 15 residues long. V was clipped by 3 bases and J by 4 bases; unmatched bases: 4. Germline lookup yields CDR1 LNHDA and CDR2 SQIVND (reference sequence). CDR3 nucleotides: TGTGCCAGTAGTATGGTAGCGGGAGGGGTAGAGACCCAGTACTTC. It specifies CASSMVAGGVETQYF.

The chain carries TRBV28 and TRBJ2-2, with 9 bases aligning to TRBD2. Germline trimming cut 7 bases from V and 2 bases from J; bases unmatched to any gene: 5. The germline V gene has CDR1 MDHEN and CDR2 SYDVKM. This CDR3 is 15 amino acids long. DNA for the CDR3: TGTGCCAGCATGTTCCTAGCGGGAAACACCGGGGAGCTGTTTTTT. It specifies CASMFLAGNTGELFF.

The V and J genes are TRBV5-4 and TRBJ2-1; D is undetermined. Trimming removed 4 bases at V and 8 bases at J, with 19 bases between. Germline-derived CDR1 and CDR2 are SGHNT and YYREEE (reference sequence). The CDR3 has 15 residues. The CDR3 reads CASSPNRDSFHEQFF. In DNA, the CDR3 is TGTGCCAGCAGCCCAAACCGAGACTCTTTTCATGAGCAGTTCTTC.

The chain joins TRBV29-1 to TRBJ2-3; 14 bases match TRBD2. Per the germline V gene, CDR1 is SQVTM and CDR2 is ANQGSEA. The CDR3 sequence is 15 residues long. Trimming at V came to 4 bases and at J to 5 bases, leaving 5 bases not matched to a gene. CDR3: CSVGGLAGDVDTQYF. The CDR3 DNA sequence: TGCAGCGTTGGGGGACTAGCGGGAGATGTAGATACGCAGTATTTT.

The chain employs TRBV7-2 and TRBJ2-7, with a weak D call TRBD2 (6 bases). The CDR3 is 14 amino acids. In germline, CDR1 is SGHTA, CDR2 FQGNSA. The V and J ends lost 1 base and 3 bases respectively, with 10 bases between them. The CDR3 spells CASSLGGRSYEQYF. CDR3 sequence (DNA): TGTGCCAGCAGCTTAGGTGGGAGGAGCTACGAGCAGTACTTC. Combining the CDR3 with reference TRBV7-2 and TRBJ2-7 gives the whole variable domain GAGVSQSPSNKVTEKGKDVELRCDPISGHTALYWYRQSLGQGLEFLIYFQGNSAPDKSGLPSDRFSAERTGGSVSTLTIQRTQQEDSAVYLCASSLGGRSYEQYFGPGTRLTVT.

V gene TRBV7-9 combines with J gene TRBJ2-7, with a weak D call TRBD1 (6 bases). The germline CDR1 and CDR2 sequences are SEHNR and FQNEAQ (reference sequence). The CDR3 length is 14 residues. The germline V and J ends were trimmed by 5 bases and 5 bases, with 16 bases remaining between them. The CDR3 protein is CASSLTGTANEQYF. DNA of the CDR3: TGTGCCAGCAGCCTAACAGGGACGGCTAACGAGCAGTACTTC. The full variable domain, with the rest looked up from reference TRBV7-9 and TRBJ2-7, is DTGVSQNPRHKITKRGQNVTFRCDPISEHNRLYWYRQTLGQGPEFLTYFQNEAQLEKSRLLSDRFSAERPKGSFSTLEIQRTEQGDSAMYLCASSLTGTANEQYFGPGTRLTVT.